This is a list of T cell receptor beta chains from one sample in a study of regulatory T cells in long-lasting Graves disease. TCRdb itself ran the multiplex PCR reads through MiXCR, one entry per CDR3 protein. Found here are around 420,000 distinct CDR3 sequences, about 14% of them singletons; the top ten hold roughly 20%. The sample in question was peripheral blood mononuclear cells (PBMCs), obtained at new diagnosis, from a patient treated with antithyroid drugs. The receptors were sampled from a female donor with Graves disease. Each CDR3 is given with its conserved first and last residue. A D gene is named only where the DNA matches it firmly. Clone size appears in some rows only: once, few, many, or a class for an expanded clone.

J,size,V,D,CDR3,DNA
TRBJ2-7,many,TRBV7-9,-,CASSSTVGPGEQYF,TGTGCCAGCAGCTCGACAGTTGGACCCGGCGAGCAGTACTTC
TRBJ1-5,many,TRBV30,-,CAWSDSSNQPQHF,TGTGCCTGGAGTGACAGCAGTAATCAGCCCCAGCATTTT
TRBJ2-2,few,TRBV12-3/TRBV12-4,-,CASSLRLGGHYNKFF,TGTGCCAGCAGTTTAAGACTGGGTGGGCACTACAATAAGTTTTTT
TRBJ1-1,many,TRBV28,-,CASISPTAKNTEAFF,TGTGCCAGCATCTCACCGACGGCCAAGAACACTGAAGCTTTCTTT
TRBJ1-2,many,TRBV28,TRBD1,CASSLPLRTGGATLYGYTF,TGTGCCAGCAGTCTCCCCCTAAGGACAGGGGGTGCAACCCTCTATGGCTACACCTTC
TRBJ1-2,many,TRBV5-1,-,CASSFRGVNYGYTF,TGTGCCAGCAGCTTTAGAGGGGTGAACTATGGCTACACCTTC
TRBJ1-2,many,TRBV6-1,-,CASSEWSYGYTF,TGTGCCAGCAGTGAATGGTCGTATGGCTACACCTTC
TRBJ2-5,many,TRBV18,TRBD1,CASSPTGEGGETQYF,TGTGCCAGCTCACCGACAGGGGAAGGAGGAGAGACCCAGTACTTC
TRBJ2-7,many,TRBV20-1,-,CSIGTEQYF,TGCAGTATCGGAACCGAGCAGTACTTC
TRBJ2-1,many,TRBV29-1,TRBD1,CSGLTGGRPNNEQFF,TGCAGCGGCCTCACAGGGGGCCGACCGAACAATGAGCAGTTCTTC
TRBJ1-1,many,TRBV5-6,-,CASNSGPTNTEAFF,TGTGCCAGCAACTCGGGACCGACGAACACTGAAGCTTTCTTT
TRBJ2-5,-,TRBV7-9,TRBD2,CASNLAGSQETQYF,TGTGCCAGCAACCTAGCGGGGTCCCAAGAGACCCAGTACTTC
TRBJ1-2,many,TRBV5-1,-,CASSSLTGFYGYTF,TGCGCCAGCAGCTCACTGACAGGCTTCTATGGCTACACCTTC
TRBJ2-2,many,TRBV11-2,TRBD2,CASSSLAGATGELFF,TGTGCCAGCAGCTCCCTAGCGGGCGCAACCGGGGAGCTGTTTTTT
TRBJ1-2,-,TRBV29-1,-,CSVVQATGEDGYTF,TGCAGCGTTGTGCAGGCTACCGGGGAGGATGGCTACACCTTC
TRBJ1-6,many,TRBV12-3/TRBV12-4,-,CASSSPLSPLHF,TGTGCCAGCAGTTCCCCCCTTTCACCCCTCCACTTT
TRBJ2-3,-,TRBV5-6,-,CASSAWTLDTQYF,TGTGCCAGCAGCGCTTGGACACTAGATACGCAGTATTTT
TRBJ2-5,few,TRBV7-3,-,CASSYPSETQYF,TGTGCCAGCAGCTACCCGTCGGAGACCCAGTACTTC
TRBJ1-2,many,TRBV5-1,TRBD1,CASSSKATGLAGGYGYTF,TGCGCCAGCAGCTCCAAGGCGACAGGGTTAGCCGGGGGGTATGGCTACACCTTC
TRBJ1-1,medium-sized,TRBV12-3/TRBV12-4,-,CASTVTGMNTEAFF,TGTGCCAGCACTGTGACAGGCATGAACACTGAAGCTTTCTTT
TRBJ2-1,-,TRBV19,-,CASTRSAYYNEQFF,TGTGCCAGTACCCGGAGCGCCTATTACAATGAGCAGTTCTTC
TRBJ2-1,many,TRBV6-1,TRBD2,CASSGLAGGRNNEQFF,TGTGCCAGCAGCGGACTAGCGGGAGGCAGGAACAATGAGCAGTTCTTC